These 32 T cell receptor beta chains were sequenced from one sample in a study of metastatic and nonmetastatic thyroid tumors. Every patient underwent thyroid surgery untreated. TCRdb ran MiXCR on the PCR reads. The sample has approximately 86,000 clones; around 12% are singletons. Sequenced: tumor tissue. The receptors shown here come from a female donor with papillary thyroid cancer or a benign thyroid nodule (not recorded which). Some clones in this sample may be carry-over from other donors' samples.

This clone occurred many times. The genes are TRBV20-1 and TRBJ2-7, with 10 nucleotides matching TRBD2. Germline trimming cut 6 bases from V and 0 bases from J; bases unmatched to any gene: 8. This CDR3 has 15 residues. CDR1 and CDR2 (germline): DFQATT, SNEGSKA (reference sequence). The CDR3 reads CSAPGLAKPSYEQYF. CDR3 DNA: TGCAGTGCCCCGGGACTAGCGAAACCCTCCTACGAGCAGTACTTC.

Worth noting for this clone: A read error may explain this, as a much larger clone is one base away. This chain connects TRBV20-1 to TRBJ2-2; no reliable D call. This CDR3 has 14 residues. Germline V gene lookup returns CDR1 DFQATT and CDR2 SNEGSKA (reference sequence). V was trimmed by 0 bases and J by 9 bases, leaving 14 bases between them. Here the CDR3 reads CSARDRTRSWELFF. The CDR3 coding sequence is TGCAGTGCTAGAGATAGGACCCGGTCGTGGGAGCTGTTTTTT.

In its sample, this clone was seen many times. The chain uses TRBV12-3 or TRBV12-4 and TRBJ2-7; 8 bases are shared with TRBD1. V lost 3 bases and J lost 5; bases outside the gene matches: 9. The CDR3 runs to 15 residues. CDR3 sequence: CASSFFGDRSHEQYF. In nucleotides, the CDR3 is TGTGCCAGCAGTTTCTTTGGGGACAGGTCCCACGAGCAGTACTTC.

This clone came up many times. This sequence joins TRBV5-1 and TRBJ2-2; TRBD2 matches 7 bases. J gave up 6 bases and V 4 bases, and 6 bases lay outside the gene matches. The CDR3 is 14 amino acids. CDR1 and CDR2 from the germline V gene are SGHRS and YFSETQ. The CDR3 reads CASSPRLAAGELFF. Here the CDR3 DNA reads TGCGCCAGCAGCCCTCGACTAGCTGCCGGGGAGCTGTTTTTT.

The sample holds many counts of this clone. This chain joins TRBV5-1 and TRBJ2-1; 7 nucleotides agree with TRBD1. Germline CDR1 is SGHRS and CDR2 is YFSETQ. This CDR3 is 15 amino acids long. Losses at the gene ends were 0 bases for V and 5 bases for J; bases not matched to a gene: 5. Here the CDR3 reads CASSLVGGGDNEQFF. CDR3 sequence (DNA): TGCGCCAGCAGCTTGGTAGGGGGCGGTGACAATGAGCAGTTCTTC.

There are many counts of this clone. The chain links TRBV10-3 to TRBJ2-1, with D uncertain. Trimming took off 3 bases at V and 0 bases at J, with 6 bases between the two ends. The germline gives CDR1 ENHRY, CDR2 SYGVKD. The CDR3 extends over 14 amino acids. CDR3 in amino acids: CAISDSSSYNEQFF. DNA of the CDR3: TGTGCCATCAGTGACAGTAGCTCCTACAATGAGCAGTTCTTC.

This clone has at least ten counts. V is TRBV20-1 and J is TRBJ2-1; 11 nucleotides agree with TRBD2. V shed 5 bases and J 7 bases; nucleotides not matched to a gene: 7. The CDR3 is made up of 14 amino acids. Germline CDR1 is DFQATT and CDR2 is SNEGSKA (reference sequence). DNA for the CDR3: TGCAGTGCTCCACTAGCGGGAGTGGGGAATGAGCAGTTCTTC. Its translation is CSAPLAGVGNEQFF.

Turning to this clone: A much larger clone is a single base away; this may be a read error. The chain recombines TRBV28 with TRBJ2-1; maybe TRBD2 (6 bases). Germline CDR1 is MDHEN and CDR2 is SYDVKM. The CDR3 spans 14 residues. V was clipped by 7 bases and J by 10 bases, with 20 bases between them. The CDR3 DNA reads as TGTGCCAGCACGGGAATAGCGGATCCCGGGGAGCAGTTCTTC. Translating it yields CASTGIADPGEQFF.

The sample holds many counts of this clone. The V call is TRBV4-1, the J call TRBJ2-1; 11 bases agree with TRBD2. CDR3 length equals 16 residues. Germline V gene data show CDR1 as MGHRA and CDR2 as YSYEKL. Trimming removed 2 bases from V and 7 bases from J; junction bases left unmatched: 7. CDR3 loop: CASSQKELAGENEQFF. CDR3 DNA: TGCGCCAGCAGCCAAAAAGAACTAGCGGGGGAGAATGAGCAGTTCTTC.

This clone was recorded only once. The rearrangement uses TRBV20-1 and TRBJ2-7; D is ambiguous. The ends were cut back, 0 bases at V and 3 bases at J, with 12 bases in the middle. The CDR3 extends over 14 amino acids. In germline, CDR1 is DFQATT, CDR2 SNEGSKA (reference sequence). CDR3 sequence: CSARDSVRIYEQYF. CDR3 nucleotide sequence: TGCAGTGCTAGAGATTCCGTCCGGATCTACGAGCAGTACTTC.

This clone appeared many times. Additional DNA sequences in this sample encode the identical CDR3. The DNA of the CDR3 is TGCGCCAGCAGCCATGCGCAGGGAAGTTTGGATGGCTACACCTTC. Translated: CASSHAQGSLDGYTF. V and J are TRBV5-1 and TRBJ1-2; D may be TRBD1 (5 bases). V was pared by 4 bases and J by 6 bases, with 19 bases between. The CDR3 totals 15 residues. The germline V gene has CDR1 SGHRS and CDR2 YFSETQ.

This clone was counted at least ten times. Here the CDR3 reads CASSLAITTETQYF. The CDR3 nucleotides read TGTGCCAGCAGCTTAGCGATTACCACAGAGACCCAGTACTTC. The chain is built from TRBV11-2 and TRBJ2-5, with D unresolved. The CDR3 loop spans 14 amino acids. Deletions cut 1 base from V and 4 bases from J, with 10 bases between. CDR1 is SGHAT and CDR2 is FQNNGV in the germline V gene. Looking up the rest from reference TRBV11-2 and TRBJ2-5 gives the full variable domain: EAGVAQSPRYKIIEKRQSVAFWCNPISGHATLYWYQQILGQGPKLLIQFQNNGVVDDSQLPKDRFSAERLKGVDSTLKIQPAKLEDSAVYLCASSLAITTETQYFGPGTRLLVL.

This clone was picked up a small number of times. This chain joins TRBV6-1 and TRBJ2-7; D may be TRBD1 (5 bases). Germline V lookup: CDR1 MNHNS, CDR2 SASEGT. CDR3 size: 14 residues. The V gene lost 7 bases and the J gene lost 2 bases, with 15 bases spanning the gap. CDR3 DNA: TGTGCCAGCACCGCCCTGGCAGGGACCTACGAGCAGTACTTC. As protein: CASTALAGTYEQYF.

Concerning this clone: Being one base from a much bigger clone, this may be a read error. The sample holds other DNA sequences that translate to the same CDR3. This chain uses TRBV3-1 with TRBJ2-4; tentatively, D is TRBD2 (5 bases). The CDR3 is 12 residues long. In germline, CDR1 is LGHDT, CDR2 YNNKEL (reference sequence). The CDR3, as DNA: TGTGCCAGTAGCCAAGACTATGGCATTCAGTACTTC. This gives the protein CASSQDYGIQYF.

This clone was observed at least ten times. V gene TRBV7-9 combines with J gene TRBJ2-7; D is possibly TRBD1 (5 bases). The ends were cut back, 2 bases at V and 3 bases at J, with 5 bases in the middle. The germline V gene has CDR1 SEHNR and CDR2 FQNEAQ (reference sequence). The CDR3 length is 12 residues. The chain's CDR3 is CASSLQGYEQYF. The CDR3, as DNA: TGTGCCAGCAGCTTACAGGGCTACGAGCAGTACTTC. Using reference TRBV7-9 and TRBJ2-7 for the parts outside the CDR3, the full variable domain is DTGVSQNPRHKITKRGQNVTFRCDPISEHNRLYWYRQTLGQGPEFLTYFQNEAQLEKSRLLSDRFSAERPKGSFSTLEIQRTEQGDSAMYLCASSLQGYEQYFGPGTRLTVT.

In regard to this clone: A much larger clone lies a single base off, so this may be a read error. The CDR3 region has the DNA TGTGCCAGCAGTTCGACAGGGGGCGGGTGTGAAGCTTTCTTT. This sequence encodes CASSSTGGGCEAFF. The J gene is TRBJ1-1, the V gene TRBV6-1; 10 bases match TRBD1. CDR1 is MNHNS and CDR2 is SASEGT in the germline V gene. This CDR3 is built from 14 residues. V trimming: 5 bases; J trimming: 7 bases; junction bases outside the gene matches: 7.

This clone was detected ten times or more. This chain joins TRBV6-1 and TRBJ2-7, with D uncertain. The length of the CDR3 is 12 residues. Germline lookup yields CDR1 MNHNS and CDR2 SASEGT. Deletions cut 8 bases from V and 7 bases from J, with 15 bases between. The CDR3 here is CASHRVGEEQYF. The CDR3 DNA reads as TGTGCCAGCCATAGGGTCGGCGAGGAGCAGTACTTC.

Many counts were recorded for this clone. J is TRBJ2-7 and V is TRBV3-1; 16 nucleotides agree with TRBD2. Trimming at V came to 1 base and at J to 7 bases, leaving 4 bases not matched to a gene. CDR3 length: 16 residues. In germline, CDR1 is LGHDT, CDR2 YNNKEL (reference sequence). The CDR3 DNA reads TGTGCCAGCAGCCAAGCGGGACTAGCGGGAGGGGGGGAGCAGTACTTC. Translating it yields CASSQAGLAGGGEQYF.

This clone was seen ten or more times. The junction differs from germline at one of its ends, possibly a read error. The gene calls are TRBV6-1 and TRBJ1-1; 7 positions match TRBD1. The CDR3 has 15 residues. Looked up from germline, CDR1 is MNHNS and CDR2 is SASEGT. The CDR3 DNA sequence: TGTGCCGGCAGGGGACAGAGTTACATGAACACTGAAGCTTTCTTT. This encodes CAGRGQSYMNTEAFF.

The chain links TRBV6-1 to TRBJ1-1, with no clear D. Germline CDR1 reads MNHNS; CDR2 reads SASEGT. Trimming took 6 bases from V and 6 from J, leaving 14 bases between them. The CDR3 runs to 13 residues. CDR3 nucleotide sequence: TGTGCCAGCAGCCAACAACTGAGGGCTGAAGCTTTCTTT. Its protein product is CASSQQLRAEAFF.

This clone was counted at least ten times. The gene calls are TRBV11-2 and TRBJ2-5; 8 bases line up with TRBD2. The CDR3 totals 15 residues. J was trimmed by 4 bases and V by 1 base; bases with no gene match: 5. The V gene's germline CDR1 is SGHAT and CDR2 FQNNGV. DNA of the CDR3: TGTGCCAGCAGCTTAGCAGCGGGAGTAAGAGAGACCCAGTACTTC. Translation gives CASSLAAGVRETQYF.

This clone came up a few times. A much larger clone differs from this one at a single base, so this may be a read error. The chain combines TRBV6-2 or TRBV6-3 with TRBJ1-1; no firm D call. This CDR3 contains 14 residues. From germline, CDR1 is MNHEY and CDR2 SVGEGT. V lost 2 bases, J lost 1 base, and 8 bases lay in between. The CDR3 loop is CASSYGKANTEAFF. CDR3 in DNA: TGTGCCAGCAGTTACGGGAAGGCGAACACTGAAGCTTTCTTT.

In its sample, this clone was seen many times. The V and J genes are TRBV7-9 and TRBJ1-2; TRBD1 is a possible D gene (5 bases). V was shortened by 5 bases and J by 8 bases, with 18 bases between the two germline ends. The CDR3 totals 14 residues. Germline V gives CDR1 SEHNR, CDR2 FQNEAQ (reference sequence). CDR3 protein: CASSRGDLSGGYTF. CDR3 DNA: TGTGCCAGCAGCCGGGGGGACCTCTCGGGGGGCTACACCTTC.

In this sample, this clone turned up many times. The chain carries TRBV24-1 and TRBJ2-3; D uncertain. Germline V gene sequence: CDR1 KGHDR, CDR2 SFDVKD. The CDR3 loop spans 15 amino acids. V lost 5 bases and J 1 base, leaving 12 bases between the germline ends. CDR3 in amino acids: CATSGSVGRTDTQYF. In nucleotides, the CDR3 is TGTGCCACCAGTGGCAGTGTCGGGCGCACAGATACGCAGTATTTT.

This clone was seen ten or more times. The J gene is TRBJ2-7, the V gene TRBV11-2, with D possibly matching TRBD2 (5 bases). Trimming removed 3 bases from V and 0 bases from J, with 12 bases in between. Germline CDR1 and CDR2: SGHAT and FQNNGV. This CDR3 region has 15 residues. This CDR3 is CASSFPGGPSYEQYF. The CDR3 DNA is TGTGCCAGCAGCTTCCCAGGCGGGCCCTCCTACGAGCAGTACTTC.

This clone was recorded at least ten times. This chain joins TRBV6-2 or TRBV6-3 and TRBJ2-2; D gene uncertain. V was pared by 6 bases and J by 4 bases, with 15 bases between. There are 15 residues in the CDR3. Germline loops: CDR1 MNHEY, CDR2 SVGEGT. In DNA, the CDR3 is TGTGCCAGCAGCCCGGTTGCGGCGAGCACCGGGGAGCTGTTTTTT. Its protein product is CASSPVAASTGELFF.

This clone was recorded at least ten times. The rearrangement joins TRBV6-4 to TRBJ2-7; TRBD2 is a possible D gene (6 bases). Germline assignment: CDR1 MRHNA and CDR2 SNTAGT. The CDR3 has 13 residues. V lost 6 bases and J 7 bases, leaving 16 bases between the germline ends. The DNA for the CDR3 is TGTGCCAGCAGCAGGGAGGTAGGGGAAGAGCAGTACTTC. Encoded protein: CASSREVGEEQYF.

Details on this clone: A junction end diverges from the germline sequence, so it may reflect a read error. The chain joins TRBV5-1 to TRBJ2-3; 8 bases fit TRBD2. The CDR3 has 18 residues. Per germline, CDR1 SGHRS and CDR2 YFSETQ. DNA for the CDR3: TGCGCCAGCACCCTAGGACTAGCAAGGGGGTCACGCACAGATACGCAGTACTTT. Protein: CASTLGLARGSRTDTQYF.

This clone was recorded many times. This chain links TRBV2 with TRBJ2-3, with TRBD2 matching over 7 bases. The CDR3 runs 14 residues. The germline V gene encodes CDR1 SNHLY and CDR2 FYNNEI. The V gene end was trimmed by 5 bases and the J gene end by 0 bases; junction bases not matched to a gene: 2. CDR3 DNA: TGTGCCAGCAGTTCTAGCGGTAGCACAGATACGCAGTATTTT. Its protein is CASSSSGSTDTQYF.

This clone was detected ten times or more. The V and J genes are TRBV6-1 and TRBJ1-6; weak D call: TRBD1 (5 bases). CDR1 and CDR2 from the germline V gene are MNHNS and SASEGT. The CDR3 length is 14 residues. V was cut by 10 bases and J by 6 bases, with 16 bases left in between. DNA for the CDR3: TGTGCCACCGCCGGTCGGGACCTTAATTCACCCCTCCACTTT. Translation: CATAGRDLNSPLHF.

In its sample, this clone was seen many times. In DNA, the CDR3 is TGTGCCAGCAGCTCCGGGACTAGAGAGACCCAGTACTTC. Amino acids: CASSSGTRETQYF. This chain uses TRBV27 with TRBJ2-5; the match to TRBD2 covers 8 bases. The CDR3 extends over 13 amino acids. With 6 bases clipped from V and 4 bases from J, the junction kept 4 bases outside the gene matches. Germline CDR1 and CDR2: MNHEY and SMNVEV (reference sequence).

Ten or more counts support this clone. J is TRBJ1-4 and V is TRBV4-1; a weak D match, TRBD1 (5 bases). This CDR3 region has 11 residues. V lost 1 base to trimming and J lost 15 bases, with 9 bases between them. Germline lookup yields CDR1 MGHRA and CDR2 YSYEKL. The CDR3 bases are TGCGCCAGCAGCCAAGGGCAGGGCGTGTTTTTT. It specifies CASSQGQGVFF.